This T cell receptor (beta chain) originates from a study of blood T cell repertoires in COVID-19. On the study more broadly: Collection of acute and convalescent COVID-19 samples took place in the United States, Italy and Spain. The cDNA or gDNA used as material had been derived from T cells, B-cell-depleted T cells, or PBMCs.

Methods used by the authors: Amplification with reference gene primers provided the estimates of nucleated cell counts. Assay used: immunoSEQ multiplex PCR; TCRdb lists only in-frame clones, some missing. That table is the source of V, J and clone size, and D and trimming were worked out from the DNA. Of 35,000 to 50,000 clones listed, around 80% were seen once; the top ten hold 25% to 35%. The ends were cut back, 4 bases at V and 3 bases at J, with 13 bases in the middle. Germline CDR1 SGHDN, CDR2 FVKESK. The CDR3 is made up of 14 amino acids. The chain joins TRBV14 to TRBJ2-7, with TRBD1 as a possible D gene (5 bases). This clonotype was obtained from an elderly man with acute or convalescent COVID-19. The sequenced material came from peripheral blood. The CDR3 here is CASSRAGLGYEQYF. CDR3 sequence (DNA): TGTGCCAGCAGCCGGGCAGGGTTGGGCTACGAGCAGTACTTC.